The clone carrying this T cell receptor (beta chain) was seen more than once but under ten times. Researchers took RNA transcripts and amplified the TCR beta CDR3 regions from them. HTBI primers were the set used in a first-round RT-PCR of the TCR CDR3. From the multiplex PCR reads, TCRdb called clonotypes with MiXCR, one entry per CDR3 protein. Seen here are 490,000 or so distinct CDR3 sequences, about 20% observed once, and the top ten hold approximately 50%. These data are taken from a study of T cells in Graves' hyperthyroidism and ophthalmopathy. As for the study in general: Before any treatment, at initial diagnosis, peripheral blood was collected.

V was clipped by 4 bases and J by 0 bases, with 22 bases between them. Germline CDR1 and CDR2: LGHNT and FRNRAP. The CDR3 sequence is 19 residues long. The sequenced sample consisted of blood. The genes are TRBV12-5 and TRBJ2-4; D unclear. The TCR comes from a man aged 40-49 years with Graves' ophthalmopathy. CDR3 protein: CASGSFPQTLSIAKNIQYF. The CDR3 DNA follows: TGTGCTAGTGGTTCCTTCCCCCAGACGCTATCAATAGCCAAAAACATTCAGTACTTC.